This TCR beta chain emerged from a study of CD8 T cells in ankylosing spondylitis. Broader study findings: From matched ankylosing spondylitis synovial fluid, disease-linked clones were reportedly recovered at significantly enriched levels. Ankylosing spondylitis blood appeared to carry a characteristic TCR beta motif of 7 or 8 highly homologous variants. Certain motif variants had earlier been reported in reactive arthritis synovial fluid and blood. Relatively rare in peripheral blood, disease-linked clones were also CD8+.

The CDR3 covers 11 residues. Trimming removed 6 bases at V and 8 bases at J, with 11 bases between. Looked up from germline, CDR1 is SQVTM and CDR2 is ANQGSEA. On this clonotype itself: No antigen is known for it.

Molecular-barcoded quantitative 5'-RACE produced these TCR beta libraries. In TCRdb, the 5' RACE reads were re-called with MiXCR into one record per CDR3 protein. The data contain fewer than 400,000 distinct CDR3 sequences, 8% of them singletons. This receptor was obtained from a male donor with ankylosing spondylitis. V and J are TRBV29-1 and TRBJ2-1; D is unresolved. Input material: blood, either unsorted or a sorted T cell fraction (not recorded which). The DNA of the CDR3 is TGCAGCGTAAGGCCAATCCATGAGCAGTTCTTC. Translating gives CSVRPIHEQFF.